This TCR beta chain stems from a study of blood T cell repertoires in COVID-19. The ends were cut back, 5 bases at V and 0 bases at J, with 8 bases in the middle. Germline loops: CDR1 SEHNR, CDR2 FQNEAQ (reference sequence). CDR3 length: 14 residues. The sample holds one count of this clone. Sequencing was performed with immunoSEQ multiplex PCR; in TCRdb, only in-frame clones are kept and a portion is missing. The profile shows roughly 11,000 clones, 82% of them singletons. This sequence was found in a human donor in a cohort sampled during active COVID-19. The J gene is TRBJ1-5, the V gene TRBV7-9; D not resolved. Input material: peripheral blood. The CDR3 DNA reads TGTGCCAGCAGCCCCGGACTTAGCAATCAGCCCCAGCATTTT. It encodes CASSPGLSNQPQHF. Supplemented by reference TRBV7-9 and TRBJ1-5, the full variable domain reads DTGVSQNPRHKITKRGQNVTFRCDPISEHNRLYWYRQTLGQGPEFLTYFQNEAQLEKSRLLSDRFSAERPKGSFSTLEIQRTEQGDSAMYLCASSPGLSNQPQHFGDGTRLSIL.